This T cell receptor (beta chain) is drawn from a study of long-term antiretroviral therapy in people with HIV. Concerning this clone: Its antigen is unidentified.

At least two post-ART and at least one pre-ART PBMC sample were available for each donor. Each HIV participant was treated in the United States. With survey level as its setting, the immunoSEQ assay was v3.0. Clones were sequenced by immunoSEQ multiplex PCR, and TCRdb holds only the in-frame ones, with some missing. The sample lists approximately 28,000 clones, approximately 84% occurring once. Germline assignment: CDR1 GTSNPN and CDR2 SVGIG (reference sequence). V lost 0 bases and J lost 2, with 11 bases in between. The CDR3 runs to 14 residues. Whole-study results and caveats: Diversity went up after ART and still fell short of transplant donor controls.

Here the sequenced sample was unsorted PBMCs, taken 2 years after starting antiretroviral therapy. This receptor was obtained from a man over 45 with HIV. The V gene is TRBV30, the J gene TRBJ2-7, with D uncertain. DNA of the CDR3: TGTGCCTGGAGTGTACGAGCCTCCGCCTACGAGCAGTACTTC. Translated, it gives CAWSVRASAYEQYF.